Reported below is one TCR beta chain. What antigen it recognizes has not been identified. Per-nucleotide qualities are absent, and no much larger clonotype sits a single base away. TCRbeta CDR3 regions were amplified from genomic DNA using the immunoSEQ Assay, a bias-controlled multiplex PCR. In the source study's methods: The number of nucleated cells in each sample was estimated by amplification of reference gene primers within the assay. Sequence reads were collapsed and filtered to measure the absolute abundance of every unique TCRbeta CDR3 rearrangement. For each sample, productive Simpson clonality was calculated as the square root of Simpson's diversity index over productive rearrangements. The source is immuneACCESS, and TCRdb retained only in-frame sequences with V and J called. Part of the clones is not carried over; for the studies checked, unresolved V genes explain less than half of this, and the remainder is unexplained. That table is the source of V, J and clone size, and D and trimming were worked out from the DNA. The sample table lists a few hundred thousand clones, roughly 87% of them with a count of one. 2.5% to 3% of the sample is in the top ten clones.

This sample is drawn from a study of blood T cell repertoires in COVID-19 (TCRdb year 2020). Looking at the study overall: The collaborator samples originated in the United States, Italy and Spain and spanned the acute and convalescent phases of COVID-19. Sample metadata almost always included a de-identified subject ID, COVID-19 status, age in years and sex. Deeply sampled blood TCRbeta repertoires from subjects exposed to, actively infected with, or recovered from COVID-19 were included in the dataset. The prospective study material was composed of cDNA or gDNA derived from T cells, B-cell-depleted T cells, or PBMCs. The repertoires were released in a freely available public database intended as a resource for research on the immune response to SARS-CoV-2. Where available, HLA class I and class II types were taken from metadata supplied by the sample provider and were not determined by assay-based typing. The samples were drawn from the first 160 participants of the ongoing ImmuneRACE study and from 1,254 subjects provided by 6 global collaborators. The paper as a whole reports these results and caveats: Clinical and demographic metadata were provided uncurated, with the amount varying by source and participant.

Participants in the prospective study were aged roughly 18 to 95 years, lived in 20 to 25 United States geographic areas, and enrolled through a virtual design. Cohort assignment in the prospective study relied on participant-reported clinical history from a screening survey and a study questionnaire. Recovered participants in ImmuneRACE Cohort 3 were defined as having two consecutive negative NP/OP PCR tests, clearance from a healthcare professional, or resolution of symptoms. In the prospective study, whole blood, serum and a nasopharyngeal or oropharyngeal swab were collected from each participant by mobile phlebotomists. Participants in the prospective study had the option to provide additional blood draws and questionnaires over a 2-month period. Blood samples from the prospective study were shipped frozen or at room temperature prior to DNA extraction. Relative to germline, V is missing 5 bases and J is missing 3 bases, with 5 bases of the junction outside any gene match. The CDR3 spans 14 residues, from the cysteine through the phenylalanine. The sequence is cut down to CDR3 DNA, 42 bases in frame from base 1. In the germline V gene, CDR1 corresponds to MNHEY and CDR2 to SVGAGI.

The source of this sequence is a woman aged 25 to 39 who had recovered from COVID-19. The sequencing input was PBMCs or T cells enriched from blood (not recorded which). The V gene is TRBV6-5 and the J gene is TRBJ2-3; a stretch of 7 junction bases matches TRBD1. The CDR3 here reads CASSHRQGTDTQYF. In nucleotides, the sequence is TGTGCCAGCAGTCATAGACAGGGTACAGATACGCAGTATTTT.